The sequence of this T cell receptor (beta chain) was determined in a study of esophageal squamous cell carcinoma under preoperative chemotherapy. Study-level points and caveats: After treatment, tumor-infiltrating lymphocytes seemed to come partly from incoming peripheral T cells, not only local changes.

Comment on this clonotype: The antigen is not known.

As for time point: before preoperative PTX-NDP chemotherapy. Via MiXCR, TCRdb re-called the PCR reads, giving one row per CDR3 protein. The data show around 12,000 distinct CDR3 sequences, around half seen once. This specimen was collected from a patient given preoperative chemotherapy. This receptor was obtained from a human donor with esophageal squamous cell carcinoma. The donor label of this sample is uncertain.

The CDR3 DNA follows: TGTGCCAGCAGTGACGGGCAGCCCCAGCATTTT. This codes for CASSDGQPQHF. The chain recombines TRBV6-1 with TRBJ1-5; D not certain. The CDR3 loop spans 11 amino acids. V lost 3 bases to trimming and J lost 7 bases, with 4 bases between them. Germline V gene data show CDR1 as MNHNS and CDR2 as SASEGT.